Shown below are 26 T cell receptor beta chains from a single sample sequenced in a study of OX40 agonist ivuxolimab in advanced cancers. Produced via immunoSEQ multiplex PCR; TCRdb's table is partial and in-frame only. This table has approximately 77,000 clones, roughly 88% appearing once. The starting material was CD4+ or CD8+ T cells sorted from blood, obtained in a trial of the OX40 agonist ivuxolimab. These receptors were collected from an adult with an advanced solid tumor such as melanoma, head and neck, liver or kidney cancer.

This chain connects TRBV28 to TRBJ2-7, with 10 bases identical to TRBD1. J gave up 9 bases and V 6 bases, and 26 bases lay outside the gene matches. This CDR3 region has 19 residues. Germline CDR1 reads MDHEN; CDR2 reads SYDVKM. The DNA for the CDR3 is TGTGCCAGCAGCTCAGGTCTCCGGGACAGGGGACGGACGGGGGCGGGGCAGTACTTC. The encoded protein is CASSSGLRDRGRTGAGQYF.

The chain is built from TRBV25-1 and TRBJ1-1; D ambiguous. V lost 8 bases and J lost 5, with 12 bases in between. The CDR3 is made up of 12 amino acids. The germline gives CDR1 MGHDK, CDR2 SYGVNS. CDR3 sequence (DNA): TGTGCCAGCTCTTGGGGAGGGACTGAAGCTTTCTTT. This sequence encodes CASSWGGTEAFF.

This clone was seen a single time. This rearrangement joins TRBV19 to TRBJ2-3; maybe TRBD1 (5 bases). CDR1 and CDR2 from the germline V gene are LNHDA and SQIVND (reference sequence). The CDR3 spans 15 residues. The V gene lost 4 bases and the J gene lost 3 bases, with 14 bases spanning the gap. The CDR3 nucleotides read TGTGCCAGTAGTACGACGGACACCGTGACAGATACGCAGTATTTT. Amino acid sequence: CASSTTDTVTDTQYF. The full variable domain, completed using reference TRBV19 and TRBJ2-3, is DGGITQSPKYLFRKEGQNVTLSCEQNLNHDAMYWYRQDPGQGLRLIYYSQIVNDFQKGDIAEGYSVSREKKESFPLTVTSAQKNPTAFYLCASSTTDTVTDTQYFGPGTRLTVL.

V is TRBV7-2 and J is TRBJ2-1; TRBD2 might be the D (6 bases). Germline CDR1 SGHTA, CDR2 FQGNSA. V lost 5 bases, J lost 15 bases, and 20 bases lay in between. The CDR3 spans 13 residues. Written as DNA, the CDR3 is TGTGCCAGCAGCCCCCCCCTCTCTCGGGGGTGGTTCTTC. This encodes CASSPPLSRGWFF.

This chain links TRBV5-6 with TRBJ1-2, with D perhaps TRBD1 (5 bases). The CDR3 totals 18 residues. CDR1 is SGHDT, CDR2 YYEEEE, per germline. Trimming took 4 bases from V and 4 from J, leaving 26 bases between them. The CDR3 DNA reads TGTGCCAGCAGCCCCCGCGATTGGGACGCTCGGGCCCTCTATGGCTACACCTTC. It codes for CASSPRDWDARALYGYTF.

V gene TRBV5-1 combines with J gene TRBJ2-5; no firm D call. V gave up 4 bases and J gave up 5 bases, with 12 bases separating them. Germline loops: CDR1 SGHRS, CDR2 YFSETQ. The CDR3 contains 13 residues. CDR3 loop: CASSAGVRETQYF. CDR3 in DNA: TGCGCCAGCAGCGCAGGTGTTAGGGAGACCCAGTACTTC.

This clone appeared a few times. The CDR3 bases are TGCGCCAGCAGCTTCTCAGGGGCTACTAATGAAAAACTGTTTTTT. As protein: CASSFSGATNEKLFF. This chain joins TRBV5-1 and TRBJ1-4; a weak D match, TRBD1 (6 bases). Trimming left V 2 bases short and J 2 bases short, with 10 bases between. In germline, CDR1 is SGHRS, CDR2 YFSETQ. The length of the CDR3 is 15 residues.

The chain is built from TRBV4-2 and TRBJ1-1, with a tentative D call TRBD1 (5 bases). The CDR3 length is 17 residues. Trimming took off 0 bases at V and 2 bases at J, with 16 bases between the two ends. Germline V gene sequence: CDR1 LGHNA, CDR2 YNFKEQ. The CDR3 DNA reads as TGTGCCAGCAGCCAAGAAAGGGGCAGACGGGTTAACACTGAAGCTTTCTTT. It codes for CASSQERGRRVNTEAFF.

The chain joins TRBV6-5 to TRBJ2-3, with 9 bases fitting TRBD1. The CDR3 contains 14 residues. CDR1 is MNHEY, CDR2 SVGAGI, per germline. With 5 bases clipped from V and 6 bases from J, the junction kept 6 bases outside the gene matches. CDR3 sequence reads: CASSPTGGEDTQYF. Written as DNA, the CDR3 is TGTGCCAGCAGTCCGACAGGGGGTGAGGATACGCAGTATTTT.

This chain uses TRBV12-5 with TRBJ2-1; either TRBD1 or TRBD2 may fit D (5 bases each). The germline gives CDR1 LGHNT, CDR2 FRNRAP. The CDR3 loop spans 12 amino acids. V was shortened by 6 bases and J by 16 bases, with 19 bases between the two germline ends. CDR3 bases: TGTGCTAGTGGCCTCTCCGGGACCACCTTATTCTTC. Encoded protein: CASGLSGTTLFF.

V and J are TRBV28 and TRBJ1-2; D is uncertain. The V and J ends lost 1 base and 4 bases respectively, with 10 bases between them. The CDR3 covers 14 residues. The germline V gene encodes CDR1 MDHEN and CDR2 SYDVKM. CDR3 sequence reads: CASSLSALVYGYTF. The CDR3 DNA reads as TGTGCCAGCAGTTTATCAGCCCTGGTCTATGGCTACACCTTC.

The gene calls are TRBV11-2 and TRBJ2-7; 11 bases line up with TRBD2. With V trimmed by 5 bases and J by 3 bases, 6 bases remained unmatched. Germline values: CDR1 SGHAT, CDR2 FQNNGV. The CDR3 runs to 15 residues. The DNA for the CDR3 is TGTGCCAGCAGCCCTAGCGGGGGGAGAGTCTACGAGCAGTACTTC. Its protein product is CASSPSGGRVYEQYF.

This clone occurred once. This rearrangement joins TRBV12-5 to TRBJ2-2, with 11 positions matching TRBD2. In germline, CDR1 is LGHNT, CDR2 FRNRAP. V shed 4 bases, J shed 6 bases, and the junction held 13 bases outside the gene matches. The length of the CDR3 is 18 residues. The CDR3: CASGSIAGGPEASGELFF. Here the CDR3 DNA reads TGTGCTAGTGGTTCGATAGCGGGAGGGCCGGAAGCCTCCGGGGAGCTGTTTTTT. Drawing the rest from reference TRBV12-5 and TRBJ2-2, the complete variable domain is DARVTQTPRHKVTEMGQEVTMRCQPILGHNTVFWYRQTMMQGLELLAYFRNRAPLDDSGMPKDRFSAEMPDATLATLKIQPSEPRDSAVYFCASGSIAGGPEASGELFFGEGSRLTVL.

The chain employs TRBV4-2 and TRBJ2-3; 9 positions agree with TRBD2. V shed 2 bases, J shed 2 bases, and the junction held 5 bases outside the gene matches. Per germline, CDR1 LGHNA and CDR2 YNFKEQ. This CDR3 comprises 16 residues. The CDR3 coding sequence is TGTGCCAGCAGCCAACTCGCGGGGGGGTTCACAGATACGCAGTATTTT. Its translation is CASSQLAGGFTDTQYF.

The V gene is TRBV28, the J gene TRBJ1-2, with a weak D call TRBD1 (6 bases). The CDR3 contains 13 residues. V was clipped by 2 bases and J by 7 bases, with 11 bases between them. CDR1 and CDR2 (germline): MDHEN, SYDVKM. The CDR3 spells CASSLRSGAGYTF. CDR3 bases: TGTGCCAGCAGTTTAAGGTCAGGGGCTGGCTACACCTTC.

The chain links TRBV28 to TRBJ2-5; TRBD1 aligns across 7 bases. V lost 8 bases to trimming and J lost 7 bases; unmatched junction nucleotides: 13. This CDR3 has 14 amino acids. In germline, CDR1 is MDHEN, CDR2 SYDVKM. This CDR3 reads CASRTGDPAGTQYF. The CDR3, as DNA: TGTGCCAGCCGAACAGGGGACCCTGCAGGGACCCAGTACTTC.

The chain recombines TRBV7-6 with TRBJ2-1; tentatively, D is TRBD1 or TRBD2 (5 bases each). From germline, CDR1 is SGHVS and CDR2 FNYEAQ. The CDR3 has 17 residues. V gave up 5 bases and J gave up 8 bases, with 25 bases separating them. CDR3 sequence reads: CASSLWASTPLGDEQFF. In nucleotides, the CDR3 is TGTGCCAGCAGCCTTTGGGCTAGCACCCCTCTAGGGGATGAGCAGTTCTTC.

The chain carries TRBV25-1 and TRBJ2-7; 12 bases are a match to TRBD1. The CDR3 loop spans 16 amino acids. J was trimmed by 4 bases and V by 4 bases; bases with no gene match: 8. CDR1 is MGHDK and CDR2 is SYGVNS in the germline V gene. CDR3 DNA sequence: TGTGCCAGCAGTGGGGGACAGGGGGCCTTGTTGTACGAGCAGTACTTC. Translated, it gives CASSGGQGALLYEQYF.

The V gene is TRBV5-4, the J gene TRBJ2-5; 8 bases are shared with TRBD1. V lost 0 bases, J lost 3 bases, and 10 bases stayed unmatched. This CDR3 comprises 17 residues. The germline V gene encodes CDR1 SGHNT and CDR2 YYREEE (reference sequence). CDR3 nucleotide sequence: TGTGCCAGCAGCTTGGGCCGGGACAGGCTTTTAGAAGAGACCCAGTACTTC. Amino acid sequence: CASSLGRDRLLEETQYF.

This chain joins TRBV6-6 and TRBJ2-5, with D possibly being TRBD1 (6 bases). V was trimmed by 6 bases and J by 4 bases, leaving 15 bases between them. Germline lookup yields CDR1 MNHNY and CDR2 SVGAGI (reference sequence). There are 14 residues in the CDR3. CDR3 residues: CASRRQELTETQYF. The CDR3 DNA sequence: TGTGCCAGCAGACGACAGGAGCTGACAGAGACCCAGTACTTC.

The chain couples TRBV6-1 to TRBJ2-1; the match to TRBD1 covers 10 bases. The V gene's germline CDR1 is MNHNS and CDR2 SASEGT. CDR3 length: 16 amino acids. J gave up 7 bases and V 5 bases, and 11 bases lay outside the gene matches. The CDR3, as DNA: TGTGCCAGCAGTAAAGAAGGGACAGGGGTCACAAATGAGCAGTTCTTC. It specifies CASSKEGTGVTNEQFF.

J is TRBJ1-2 and V is TRBV7-2; D gene unclear. CDR1 is SGHTA and CDR2 is FQGNSA in the germline V gene. The CDR3 covers 13 residues. Trimming shortened V by 2 bases and J by 6 bases, and 10 bases separated the two germline ends. This CDR3 is CASSLTYRDGYTF. The CDR3 nucleotides are TGTGCCAGCAGCTTAACTTACCGCGATGGCTACACCTTC.

The J gene is TRBJ2-5, the V gene TRBV4-1, with 11 bases identical to TRBD2. Germline V gene data show CDR1 as MGHRA and CDR2 as YSYEKL. The CDR3 has 16 amino acids. V lost 6 bases, J lost 5 bases, and 11 bases stayed unmatched. CDR3 in amino acids: CASRRALSSGGETQYF. In nucleotides, the CDR3 is TGCGCCAGCAGGAGGGCCCTGTCTAGCGGGGGGGAGACCCAGTACTTC.

The chain has TRBV15 and TRBJ2-3; TRBD1 might be the D (6 bases). V lost 5 bases and J lost 2, with 14 bases in between. The CDR3 extends over 15 amino acids. CDR1 and CDR2 (germline): LNHNV, YYDKDF (reference sequence). Here the CDR3 reads CATSGPGQNTDTQYF. CDR3 DNA: TGTGCCACCAGCGGACCGGGACAAAACACAGATACGCAGTATTTT.

The chain uses TRBV5-5 and TRBJ2-7; 7 bases align to TRBD2. Trimming at V came to 7 bases and at J to 1 base, leaving 11 bases not matched to a gene. The CDR3 is made up of 15 amino acids. Germline values: CDR1 SGHKS, CDR2 YYEKEE (reference sequence). The CDR3, as DNA: TGTGCCAGCCGGGGGGAGGGAGGTAGGTCCTACGAGCAGTACTTC. It yields the protein CASRGEGGRSYEQYF.

The chain is built from TRBV7-2 and TRBJ2-7, with D possibly called TRBD1 or TRBD2 (5 bases each). Germline CDR1 reads SGHTA; CDR2 reads FQGNSA. Trimming took off 1 base at V and 2 bases at J, with 18 bases between the two ends. The CDR3 sequence is 17 residues long. CDR3 DNA sequence: TGTGCCAGCAGCTTAGGGTGGGGGAAGGCTTTGACCTACGAGCAGTACTTC. Translated, it gives CASSLGWGKALTYEQYF. The whole variable domain, remainder taken from reference TRBV7-2 and TRBJ2-7, is GAGVSQSPSNKVTEKGKDVELRCDPISGHTALYWYRQSLGQGLEFLIYFQGNSAPDKSGLPSDRFSAERTGGSVSTLTIQRTQQEDSAVYLCASSLGWGKALTYEQYFGPGTRLTVT.